This is a list of T cell receptor beta chains from one sample in a study of T cells after yellow fever vaccination. From the 5' RACE reads, TCRdb called clonotypes with MiXCR, one entry per CDR3 protein. The sample has some 220,000 distinct CDR3 sequences, more than 3% seen once. The material was CD4+ T cells sorted from PBMCs, obtained 10 days after the yellow fever booster vaccination. These receptors originate from a man aged 18 to 35 who received the YFV17D yellow fever vaccine. The CDR3 runs from the conserved cysteine through the conserved F or W. D genes are given only for firm matches. Not all rows give a size; the values are once, few, many and, for expanded clones, a class.

J: TRBJ2-3
V: TRBV7-3
D: TRBD2
size: many
CDR3: CASSGLAAGGSTDTQYF
DNA: TGTGCCAGCAGCGGGCTGGCGGCGGGGGGGAGCACAGATACGCAGTATTTT

J: TRBJ2-7
V: TRBV29-1
D: TRBD1
size: .
CDR3: CSVAPIDRVANEQYF
DNA: TGCAGCGTTGCCCCGATCGACAGGGTTGCGAACGAGCAGTACTTC

J: TRBJ2-3
V: TRBV3-1
D: .
size: .
CDR3: CASSLTRADTQYF
DNA: TGTGCCAGCAGCCTGACTAGGGCAGATACGCAGTATTTT

J: TRBJ2-3
V: TRBV7-2
D: .
size: many
CDR3: CASTPGLNSLITDTQYF
DNA: TGTGCCAGCACGCCCGGCCTGAATAGCCTAATCACAGATACGCAGTATTTT

J: TRBJ2-3
V: TRBV7-2
D: .
size: many
CDR3: CASSLRGLHTQYF
DNA: TGTGCCAGCAGCTTACGGGGTTTGCATACGCAGTATTTT

J: TRBJ2-7
V: TRBV7-6
D: .
size: few
CDR3: CASSSRPGHTYEQYF
DNA: TGTGCCAGCAGCTCGCGCCCGGGCCACACCTACGAGCAGTACTTC

J: TRBJ1-1
V: TRBV6-5
D: TRBD1
size: many
CDR3: CASNRDRGGGTEAFF
DNA: TGTGCCAGCAACCGGGACAGGGGGGGGGGCACTGAAGCTTTCTTT

J: TRBJ1-1
V: TRBV5-1
D: .
size: .
CDR3: CASSLAGRTTEAFF
DNA: TGCGCCAGCAGCTTGGCGGGGCGAACCACTGAAGCTTTCTTT

J: TRBJ2-3
V: TRBV14
D: .
size: many
CDR3: CASSQAFGGADTQYF
DNA: TGTGCCAGCAGCCAAGCCTTTGGCGGGGCAGATACGCAGTATTTT

J: TRBJ1-1
V: TRBV5-1
D: .
size: few
CDR3: CASSSLRDGTEAFF
DNA: TGCGCCAGCAGCTCCCTCCGGGACGGGACTGAAGCTTTCTTT

J: TRBJ2-5
V: TRBV12-3/TRBV12-4
D: TRBD1
size: many
CDR3: CASSPPDRMETQYF
DNA: TGTGCCAGCAGTCCCCCGGACAGGATGGAGACCCAGTACTTC